This T cell receptor (beta chain) came from a study of blood T cells in healthy people across ages (dated by TCRdb to between 2014 and 2017). For context, the study as a whole: In model experiments, roughly one uniquely barcoded TCR beta cDNA molecule per two T cells was captured by template switching. Age-related changes in TCR beta repertoire diversity were measured in the study by deep sequencing normalized with unique cDNA molecular identifiers. Four age groups were formed from the donors: young (average roughly 15 years), middle-aged (approximately 41), aged (roughly 56) and long-lived (approximately 80). To avoid experimental bias, donors of different ages were distributed randomly across sequencing lanes. The study analyzed two additional independent replicas of 1 million unique cDNA reads from the same blood draw for two donors, one aged 18 to 29 and one aged 80 or older.

As regards this clonotype: Its antigen target is currently unknown. No clone much larger than this one lies a single base away; base qualities are absent.

The CDR3 has 16 amino acids, counting the end cysteine and phenylalanine. The entry retains the CDR3 DNA only, 48 bases that are in frame from base 1. The germline V gene provides CDR1 SGHTA and CDR2 FQGNSA. Study-wide conclusions, independent of this receptor: The long-lived group showed more naive CD4+ T cells, fewer expanded clones and increased TCR diversity than the aged group, suggesting age selection. Because the CMV infection status of the donors was unknown, age-related changes in expanded clonotypes may potentially have been confounded. As age increased, observed TCR beta diversity per million T cells dropped in a roughly linear way, and a significant reduction was already evident by age roughly 40. Since profiling was done on bulk unsorted PBMCs, naive and antigen-experienced compartments could not be conclusively compared. Estimates of total diversity based on one million sequenced T cells were considered lower bounds and underestimates. There was a strong correlation between observed TCR beta diversity and the percentage of naive T cells measured by flow cytometry.

The library was built by means of 5' RACE. Instrument used: Illumina HiSeq 2500. A second roughly 6 to 11 cycle PCR used a sample-barcoded 5' primer and a J-beta primer mix. A unique molecular identifier was introduced onto each TCR beta cDNA molecule by a template-switch 5' adaptor carrying 12 random nucleotides. At least 3 million CDR3-containing paired-end reads were obtained from each sample. All of the RNA was converted into first-strand cDNA using the Mint cDNA synthesis kit, with a TRBC-specific oligonucleotide serving as the primer. All cDNA was treated with uracil-DNA glycosylase and then went through a first 18-cycle PCR with the universal primers M1SS and BC2_uni_R. The authors' pipeline ran thus. For normalization, 1 million high-quality reads were randomly selected from each sample, with every read carrying a distinct molecular identifier. Instead of being binned into consensus sequences, reads with shared molecular identifiers were discarded. MiTCR, run with a Q25 quality threshold and the strictest error-elimination algorithm, handled CDR3 identification, clonotype clustering and error correction. Lower-bound total TCR beta diversity was estimated with a nonparametric unseen species model using Euler transformation. Using fastp at Q25 and MiXCR, TCRdb reprocessed the public reads and kept productive beta chains. A single entry per CDR3 protein holds the most common genes and DNA from its merged rows. In this record, the V and J calls reflect TCRdb's handling and not the investigators' own analysis. This sample gives 700,000 to 950,000 distinct CDR3 sequences in total; 40% to 45% of them show up just once. 20% of the sample comes from the top ten.

Systemically healthy Caucasian individuals from Russia, 35 to 50 in total and aged roughly 6 to 90 years, were included as donors. Approximately 11 milliliters of peripheral blood were drawn from each donor into EDTA-treated Vacutainer tubes. Ficoll-Paque density-gradient centrifugation was used to isolate PBMCs, with at least 6.5 million per sample. Trizol reagent was used to extract total RNA from the PBMCs, yielding at least 5.5 micrograms per sample. Naive CD45RAhigh/CD27high T cell percentages were measured by flow cytometry on a PBMC aliquot from every donor. Material: blood. This receptor chain uses TRBV7-2 and TRBJ2-7; TRBD2 matches 7 bases in the middle. The J call may be in error: the DNA end matches TRBJ2-5 better. This TCR was sampled from a woman between 55 and 75 years old in good health. The CDR3 in this case is CASSQSGSGSGETQYF. The nucleotides are TGTGCCAGCAGCCAATCTGGTAGCGGGTCGGGGGAGACCCAGTACTTC.